This T cell receptor beta chain was sequenced during a study of T cell changes during pregnancy in multiple sclerosis. This clone came up a few times. Method: immunoSEQ multiplex PCR; TCRdb's copy keeps in-frame clones and lacks some. This table holds 45,000 or so clones, 70% to 90% found once. Germline V gene lookup returns CDR1 PRHDT and CDR2 FYEKMQ (reference sequence). The CDR3 spans 15 residues. V was trimmed by 3 bases and J by 0 bases, leaving 12 bases between them. The input for sequencing was CD4+ T cells from peripheral blood mononuclear cells, taken after pregnancy. This clonotype originated in a female donor with multiple sclerosis, enrolled in a pregnancy study. The chain combines TRBV13 with TRBJ2-7; maybe TRBD2 (5 bases). CDR3 region: CASSFRYEGSYEQYF. CDR3 bases: TGTGCCAGCAGCTTCAGGTATGAGGGCTCCTACGAGCAGTACTTC. Full variable domain (remainder filled in from reference TRBV13 and TRBJ2-7): AAGVIQSPRHLIKEKRETATLKCYPIPRHDTVYWYQQGPGQDPQFLISFYEKMQSDKGSIPDRFSAQQFSDYHSELNMSSLELGDSALYFCASSFRYEGSYEQYFGPGTRLTVT.